These T cell receptor beta chains were read from a single sample in a study of CD4+ T cells in melanoma. Data came from immunoSEQ multiplex PCR; TCRdb stores just in-frame clones and leaves some out. The sample contains more than 110,000 clones, around nine tenths of which appear only once. The receptors were gathered from a human donor with melanoma. Each CDR3 is given with its conserved first and last residue. D genes are given only for firm matches. Not every row has a clone size; where given, it reads once, few, many or a size class.

D gene	V gene	J gene	clone size	CDR3 length	CDR3 protein	CDR3 DNA
TRBD2	TRBV18	TRBJ2-1	NA	15	CASSPGLAGVNEQFF	TGTGCCAGCTCCCCCGGGCTAGCGGGGGTCAATGAGCAGTTCTTC
TRBD1	TRBV4-2	TRBJ2-1	NA	16	CASSQTRTGFSNEQFF	TGTGCCAGCAGCCAAACTAGGACAGGGTTTTCCAATGAGCAGTTCTTC
NA	TRBV7-2	TRBJ1-1	NA	16	CASSPLGGPGGTEAFF	TGTGCCAGCAGCCCCCTCGGGGGGCCAGGCGGGACTGAAGCTTTCTTT
NA	TRBV7-9	TRBJ2-7	NA	12	CASSPYRDMLYF	TGTGCCAGCAGCCCTTACCGGGACATGTTGTACTTC
NA	TRBV5-6	TRBJ2-1	once	15	CASSWDRNSYNEQFF	TGTGCCAGCAGCTGGGACCGTAACTCCTACAATGAGCAGTTCTTC
NA	TRBV19	TRBJ1-2	few	14	CASSKDSLNYGYTF	TGTGCCAGTAGTAAAGACAGCCTAAACTATGGCTACACCTTC
NA	TRBV29-1	TRBJ1-1	NA	13	CSVAKGFDTEAFF	TGCAGCGTCGCGAAGGGGTTTGACACTGAAGCTTTCTTT
NA	TRBV19	TRBJ1-1	NA	15	CASSMVANRITEAFF	TGTGCCAGTAGTATGGTGGCTAACCGGATTACTGAAGCTTTCTTT
NA	TRBV7-8	TRBJ1-1	NA	12	CASSSGVTEAFF	TGTGCCAGCAGCTCCGGCGTGACTGAAGCTTTCTTT
TRBD1	TRBV10-2	TRBJ2-7	NA	14	CASSVPGQGSEQYF	TGCGCCAGCAGTGTACCGGGACAGGGGAGCGAGCAGTACTTC
NA	TRBV4-1	TRBJ1-2	NA	18	CASSRTQGIVGGSPDYTF	TGCGCCAGCAGCCGAACGCAGGGTATTGTCGGGGGGTCTCCCGACTACACCTTC
NA	TRBV5-4	TRBJ1-1	NA	15	CASSRGSGEYTEAFF	TGTGCCAGCAGCCGTGGCTCAGGGGAATACACTGAAGCTTTCTTT
NA	TRBV6-5	TRBJ1-1	NA	14	CASSYSRWAYKAFF	TGTGCCAGCAGTTACTCGAGGTGGGCCTATAAAGCTTTCTTT
TRBD2	TRBV30	TRBJ2-3	once	16	CAWSSGRGAITDTQYF	TGTGCCTGGAGTTCTGGGCGGGGGGCCATCACAGATACGCAGTATTTT
NA	TRBV5-1	TRBJ2-3	NA	16	CASSLDPGPAPDTQYF	TGCGCCAGCAGCTTGGATCCGGGGCCGGCCCCAGATACGCAGTATTTT
NA	TRBV6-5	TRBJ1-6	NA	13	CASRRGFRSPLHF	TGTGCCAGCAGAAGAGGGTTCCGTTCACCCCTCCACTTT
TRBD2	TRBV27	TRBJ2-3	NA	17	CASSAAGGPRGTDTQYF	TGTGCCAGCAGTGCAGCGGGGGGGCCTCGTGGCACAGATACGCAGTATTTT
NA	TRBV5-6	TRBJ1-5	NA	15	CASSLFGRSNQPQHF	TGTGCCAGCAGCCTCTTCGGGAGGAGCAATCAGCCCCAGCATTTT
NA	TRBV20-1	TRBJ2-3	NA	11	CSAADSRGLIF	TGCAGTGCTGCCGATTCAAGAGGACTTATTTTT
TRBD1	TRBV7-6	TRBJ2-7	NA	15	CASSPTGESSYEQYF	TGTGCCAGCAGCCCCACAGGGGAAAGCTCCTACGAGCAGTACTTC
NA	TRBV11-2	TRBJ2-7	NA	18	CASRFGQGGSQASYEQYF	TGTGCCAGCAGATTCGGACAGGGAGGGTCCCAGGCTTCCTACGAGCAGTACTTC
TRBD2	TRBV5-1	TRBJ2-1	NA	12	CASSVSGNEQFF	TGCGCCAGCAGCGTTAGCGGGAATGAGCAGTTCTTC